This T cell receptor (beta chain) is from a study of T cell repertoires in cytomegalovirus infection. Across the whole study: The authors used CMV epitopes that were HLA-C-restricted (recently identified) and HLA-B-restricted (well studied).

Study findings and constraints: Cumulative public TCR beta family frequency identified CMV carriers with the relevant HLA. HLA-C-restricted, CMV-specific TCR beta clonotypes were dominant ex vivo.

This clonotype was detected many times. As yet, its antigen is unknown. TCRdb re-derived calls from the reads in MiXCR, one entry per CDR3 protein. Of about 830,000 distinct CDR3 sequences detected, less than 35% appear once; the ten largest clones hold around 12%. The sequence was collected from a human donor in good health (CMV status not recorded). Some clones in this sample may be carry-over from other donors' samples. The input for sequencing was cultured CD8+ T cells from PBMCs, taken from culture after CMV antigen stimulation.

The CDR3 coding sequence is TGTGCCAGCAGCTTAGGGTATCCAGGGGGTATCACTGAAGCTTTCTTT. Amino acid sequence: CASSLGYPGGITEAFF. V and J are TRBV7-9 and TRBJ1-1; TRBD1 matches at 7 bases. The germline V gene has CDR1 SEHNR and CDR2 FQNEAQ (reference sequence). V lost 1 base to trimming and J lost 4 bases; unmatched junction nucleotides: 9. The CDR3 length is 16 residues.